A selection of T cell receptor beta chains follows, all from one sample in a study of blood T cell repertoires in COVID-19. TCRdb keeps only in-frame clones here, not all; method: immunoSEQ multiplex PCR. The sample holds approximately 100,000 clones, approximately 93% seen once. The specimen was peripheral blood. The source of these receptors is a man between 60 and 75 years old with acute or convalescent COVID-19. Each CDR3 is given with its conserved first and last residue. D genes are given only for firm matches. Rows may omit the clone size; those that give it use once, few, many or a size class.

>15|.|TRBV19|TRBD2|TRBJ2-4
CASSTPNRGENIQYF
TGTGCCAGTAGTACCCCTAACCGGGGGGAAAACATTCAGTACTTC
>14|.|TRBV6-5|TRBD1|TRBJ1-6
CASSPGQEHSPLHF
TGTGCCAGCAGTCCGGGACAGGAACACTCACCCCTCCACTTT
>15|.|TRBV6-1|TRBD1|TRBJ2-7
CASSEGRGRSYEQYF
TGTGCCAGCAGTGAGGGCAGGGGGCGATCCTACGAGCAGTACTTC
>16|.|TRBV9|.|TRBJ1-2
CASSGGGMDSFYGYTF
TGTGCCAGCAGCGGAGGGGGAATGGACAGCTTCTATGGCTACACCTTC
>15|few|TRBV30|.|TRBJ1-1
CAWRAPRAMNTEAFF
TGTGCCTGGAGGGCCCCCAGGGCCATGAACACTGAAGCTTTCTTT
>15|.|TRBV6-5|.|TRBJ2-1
CASSYSAGRLNEQFF
TGTGCCAGCAGTTACTCTGCCGGGAGACTCAATGAGCAGTTCTTC
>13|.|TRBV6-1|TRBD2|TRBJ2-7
CASRDLAGGEQYF
TGTGCCAGCAGGGATCTAGCGGGAGGCGAGCAGTACTTC
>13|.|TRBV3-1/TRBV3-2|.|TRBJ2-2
CASSQGATGELFF
TGTGCCAGCAGCCAAGGAGCCACCGGGGAGCTGTTTTTT
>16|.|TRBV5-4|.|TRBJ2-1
CASSLVETGSNNEQFF
TGTGCCAGCAGCTTGGTTGAGACAGGCTCGAACAATGAGCAGTTCTTC
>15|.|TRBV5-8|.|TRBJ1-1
CASSSTGTGNTEAFF
TGTGCCAGCAGCTCTACAGGGACGGGGAACACTGAAGCTTTCTTT
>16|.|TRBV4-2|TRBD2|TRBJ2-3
CASSQKLAGGSDTQYF
TGTGCCAGCAGCCAAAAACTAGCGGGAGGATCAGATACGCAGTATTTT
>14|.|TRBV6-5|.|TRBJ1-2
CASSYDGGNYGYTF
TGTGCCAGCAGTTACGACGGGGGGAACTATGGCTACACCTTC
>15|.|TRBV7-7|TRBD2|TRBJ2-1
CATSKEREDYNEQFF
TGTGCTACCTCGAAGGAACGGGAGGACTACAATGAGCAGTTCTTC
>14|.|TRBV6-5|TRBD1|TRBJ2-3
CASSRTGLTDTQYF
TGTGCCAGCTCCCGGACAGGGTTGACAGATACGCAGTATTTT
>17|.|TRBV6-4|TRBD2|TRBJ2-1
CASSDLAGGPAGGEQFF
TGTGCCAGCAGTGACCTAGCGGGAGGTCCTGCGGGGGGTGAGCAGTTCTTC
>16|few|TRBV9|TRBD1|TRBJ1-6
CASSGVGTGNNSPLHF
TGTGCCAGCAGCGGCGTCGGGACAGGGAATAATTCACCCCTCCACTTT
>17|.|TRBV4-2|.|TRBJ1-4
CASSPRVGGEGNEKLFF
TGTGCCAGCAGCCCACGGGTTGGGGGCGAAGGTAATGAAAAACTGTTTTTT
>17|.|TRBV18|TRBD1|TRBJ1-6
CASSLTPGQAINSPLHF
TGTGCCAGCTCACTGACCCCCGGACAGGCGATTAATTCACCCCTCCACTTT
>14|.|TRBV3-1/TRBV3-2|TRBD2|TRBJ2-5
CASSQDTSEGTQYF
TGTGCCAGCAGCCAAGATACTAGCGAAGGGACCCAGTACTTC
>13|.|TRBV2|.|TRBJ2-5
CARRLGGQETQYF
TGTGCCAGGAGGCTGGGGGGACAAGAGACCCAGTACTTC
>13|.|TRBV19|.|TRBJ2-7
CASSIGGLHEQYF
TGTGCCAGTAGTATCGGAGGTTTACACGAGCAGTACTTC
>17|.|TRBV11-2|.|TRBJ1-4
CASSPSTVLATNEKLFF
TGTGCCAGCAGCCCGTCTACAGTTCTTGCAACTAATGAAAAACTGTTTTTT
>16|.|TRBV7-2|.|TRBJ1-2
CASSPSTEEVYAGYTF
TGTGCCAGCAGCCCCTCGACCGAGGAGGTTTATGCTGGCTACACCTTC
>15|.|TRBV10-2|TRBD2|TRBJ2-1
CASRKSGRANNEQFF
TGCGCCAGCAGAAAAAGCGGGAGGGCCAACAATGAGCAGTTCTTC
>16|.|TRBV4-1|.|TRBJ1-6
CASSQVGGSYNSPLHF
TGCGCCAGCAGCCAAGTGGGAGGATCCTATAATTCACCCCTCCACTTT
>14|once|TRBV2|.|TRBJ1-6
CASSEDMINSPLHF
TGTGCCAGCAGTGAGGACATGATAAATTCACCCCTCCACTTT
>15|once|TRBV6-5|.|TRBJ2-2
CASSSGVLSTGELFF
TGTGCCAGCAGTTCAGGGGTATTGAGCACCGGGGAGCTGTTTTTT
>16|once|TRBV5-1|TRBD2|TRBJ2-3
CASSLALGLRTDTQYF
TGCGCCAGCAGCTTGGCCCTGGGACTAAGGACAGATACGCAGTATTTT
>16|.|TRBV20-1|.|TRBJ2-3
CSASGRDSESTDTQYF
TGCAGTGCTAGTGGCCGGGACTCGGAGAGCACAGATACGCAGTATTTT
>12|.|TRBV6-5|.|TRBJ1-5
CASTGGTQPQHF
TGTGCCAGCACGGGGGGAACTCAGCCCCAGCATTTT
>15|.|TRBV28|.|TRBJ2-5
CASSLGAGAEETQYF
TGTGCCAGCAGTTTGGGTGCGGGGGCTGAAGAGACCCAGTACTTC
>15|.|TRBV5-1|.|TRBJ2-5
CASSLGRGAQETQYF
TGCGCCAGCAGCTTGGGACGGGGGGCCCAGGAGACCCAGTACTTC
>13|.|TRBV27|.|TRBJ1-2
CASSKDNNYGYTF
TGTGCCAGCAGCAAGGACAATAACTATGGCTACACCTTC
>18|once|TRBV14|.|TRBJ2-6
CASSPIVVDSSGANVLTF
TGTGCCAGCAGCCCGATCGTTGTCGATAGCTCTGGGGCCAACGTCCTGACTTTC
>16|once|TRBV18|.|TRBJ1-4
CASSPLPPTRFEKLFF
TGTGCCAGCTCACCGTTACCACCCACGAGGTTCGAAAAACTGTTTTTT
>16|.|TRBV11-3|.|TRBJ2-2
CASSLDGSGWAGELFF
TGTGCCAGCAGCTTAGATGGTTCGGGATGGGCCGGGGAGCTGTTTTTT
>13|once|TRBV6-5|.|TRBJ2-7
CASHRGLNYEQYF
TGTGCCAGCCACCGGGGGTTGAACTACGAGCAGTACTTC
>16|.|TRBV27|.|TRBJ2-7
CASSFLDSRLTYEQYF
TGTGCCAGCAGTTTTCTCGACAGCCGACTTACCTACGAGCAGTACTTC
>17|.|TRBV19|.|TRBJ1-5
CASSISGGGLSYQPQHF
TGTGCCAGTAGTATATCGGGAGGCGGGTTAAGTTATCAGCCCCAGCATTTT
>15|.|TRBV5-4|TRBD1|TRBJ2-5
CASSLEGTGLETQYF
TGTGCCAGCAGCTTGGAGGGGACAGGGCTAGAGACCCAGTACTTC
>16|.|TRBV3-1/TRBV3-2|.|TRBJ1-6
CASSIGTTGSNSPLHF
TGTGCCAGCAGCATAGGAACTACAGGGTCTAATTCACCCCTCCACTTT
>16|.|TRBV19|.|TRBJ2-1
CASSIVAGTLNNEQFF
TGTGCCAGTAGTATCGTTGCCGGGACTCTTAACAATGAGCAGTTCTTC
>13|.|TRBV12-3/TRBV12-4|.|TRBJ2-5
CASSFLAQETQYF
TGTGCCAGCAGTTTCCTAGCTCAGGAGACCCAGTACTTC